This section outlines one T cell receptor (beta chain) sequence together with its context. These data are taken from a study of control samples from healthy donors and cancer patients. TCRdb's table, derived via immunoSEQ multiplex PCR, lists solely in-frame clones and lacks some. The sample has approximately 89,000 clones, more than 75% seen once. CDR3 length: 13 residues. V lost 4 bases to trimming and J lost 5 bases, with 12 bases between them. Germline V gene data show CDR1 as ENHRY and CDR2 as SYGVKD. The sequence was collected from a woman aged 40-49 years in good health. This chain connects TRBV10-3 to TRBJ2-7; either TRBD1 or TRBD2 may supply D (5 bases each). Sequencing used blood. CDR3 region: CAISGGGFHEQYF. The CDR3 DNA reads as TGTGCCATCAGTGGTGGGGGTTTCCACGAGCAGTACTTC.